Listed below are T cell receptor beta chains from one sample, sequenced in a study of T and B cells in COVID-19 patients. Using its own MiXCR run on the multiplex PCR reads, TCRdb lists one record per CDR3 protein. The sample gives around 30,000 distinct CDR3 sequences, 30% to 35% of which show up once; about 1.5% is in the top ten. Sequenced sample: blood. All receptors derive from a human donor who had recovered from COVID-19. Each CDR3 is given with its conserved first and last residue. The D gene is left open where the match is weak. A row's size may be missing; if present it is once, few, many or a size class.

d_gene,abundance,v_gene,j_gene,CDR3aa,CDR3nt
.,.,TRBV5-5,TRBJ2-7,CASSVKGETSYEQYF,TGTGCCAGCAGCGTAAAGGGGGAGACATCCTACGAGCAGTACTTC
TRBD1,.,TRBV30,TRBJ2-7,CAWSPGQAYEQYF,TGTGCCTGGAGTCCCGGACAGGCCTACGAGCAGTACTTC
.,.,TRBV5-4,TRBJ2-7,CASSPGAWEAYEQYF,TGTGCCAGCAGCCCAGGGGCGTGGGAGGCCTACGAGCAGTACTTC
TRBD1,.,TRBV27,TRBJ2-7,CASRTGTGGYGQYF,TGTGCCAGCAGGACCGGGACAGGGGGATACGGGCAGTACTTC
TRBD2,.,TRBV29-1,TRBJ2-1,CSVRTSGGMSSYNEQFF,TGCAGCGTGCGGACTAGCGGGGGGATGAGCTCCTACAATGAGCAGTTCTTC
.,.,TRBV12-3/TRBV12-4,TRBJ1-2,CASSLGQINYGYTF,TGTGCCAGCAGTTTAGGGCAGATAAACTATGGCTACACCTTC
TRBD2,.,TRBV4-3,TRBJ2-5,CASSHKAGVETQYF,TGCGCCAGCAGCCACAAAGCGGGAGTGGAGACCCAGTACTTC
TRBD2,many,TRBV19,TRBJ2-1,CASSMGLAGGGEQFF,TGTGCCAGTAGTATGGGACTAGCGGGAGGAGGTGAGCAGTTCTTC
.,.,TRBV7-9,TRBJ1-1,CASSLQDPNTEAFF,TGTGCCAGCAGCTTACAGGACCCGAACACTGAAGCTTTCTTT
TRBD1,few,TRBV19,TRBJ1-5,CASSIGTGGNQPQHF,TGTGCCAGTAGTATAGGGACAGGGGGCAATCAGCCCCAGCATTTT
.,few,TRBV10-3,TRBJ1-6,CAISVQDNSPLHF,TGTGCCATCAGTGTACAGGATAATTCACCCCTCCACTTT
TRBD1,few,TRBV19,TRBJ1-5,CASSSIQGASNQPQHF,TGTGCCAGTAGTAGCATTCAGGGGGCTAGCAATCAGCCCCAGCATTTT
TRBD1,.,TRBV18,TRBJ1-1,CASSPQGATAFF,TGTGCCAGCTCACCACAGGGGGCTACAGCTTTCTTT
.,once,TRBV7-6,TRBJ2-7,CASSYGAGEQYF,TGTGCCAGCAGCTACGGGGCCGGCGAGCAGTACTTC
TRBD2,.,TRBV27,TRBJ2-7,CASSNIRRRGTSYEQYF,TGTGCCAGCAGTAATATCCGCCGGCGGGGGACTTCCTACGAGCAGTACTTC
TRBD2,many,TRBV6-5,TRBJ2-3,CASSAGLATQYF,TGTGCCAGCAGTGCCGGACTAGCGACGCAGTATTTT
TRBD2,few,TRBV6-5,TRBJ2-5,CASSYSKASGQETQYF,TGTGCCAGCAGTTACTCGAAGGCTAGCGGGCAAGAGACCCAGTACTTC
.,few,TRBV7-2,TRBJ2-7,CASSRRGANYEQYF,TGTGCCAGCAGCCGTCGGGGGGCTAACTACGAGCAGTACTTC
.,.,TRBV18,TRBJ2-5,CASSPRGLYQETQYF,TGTGCCAGCTCACCCCGCGGATTGTACCAAGAGACCCAGTACTTC
.,few,TRBV6-1,TRBJ1-4,CASSGERTGPNEKLFF,TGTGCCAGCAGTGGAGAACGAACAGGGCCCAATGAAAAACTGTTTTTT
.,once,TRBV6-5,TRBJ1-2,CASSLNSNYGYTF,TGTGCCAGCAGTTTAAACAGCAACTATGGCTACACCTTC
.,.,TRBV27,TRBJ2-7,CASSLALNSYEQYF,TGTGCCAGCAGTTTAGCACTAAACTCCTACGAGCAGTACTTC
.,few,TRBV27,TRBJ2-7,CASSSLEGRIGALF,TGTGCCAGCAGTTCACTCGAGGGGAGGATTGGGGCCCTCTTC
.,few,TRBV7-6,TRBJ2-5,CASSPPRDQETQYF,TGTGCCAGCAGCCCTCCGAGGGATCAAGAGACCCAGTACTTC
TRBD2,medium-sized,TRBV18,TRBJ2-5,CASSPYAGTSGGQETQYF,TGTGCCAGCTCACCATACGCCGGGACTAGCGGGGGCCAAGAGACCCAGTACTTC
.,.,TRBV7-2,TRBJ2-3,CASSLALPTDTQYF,TGTGCCAGCAGCTTAGCGTTGCCCACAGATACGCAGTATTTT
TRBD1,.,TRBV7-6,TRBJ2-1,CASSLVPRGQGEQFF,TGTGCCAGCAGCTTGGTCCCCAGGGGGCAGGGTGAGCAGTTCTTC
TRBD1,few,TRBV6-5,TRBJ2-5,CASRKSDRGQAGPQYF,TGTGCCAGCAGAAAGTCCGACAGGGGGCAAGCAGGTCCCCAGTACTTC
.,few,TRBV10-3,TRBJ2-5,CAISELVLSGETQYF,TGTGCCATCAGTGAGTTGGTGCTCTCGGGAGAGACCCAGTACTTC
TRBD2,medium-sized,TRBV19,TRBJ2-3,CASSTASGGGGTQYF,TGTGCCAGTAGTACCGCTAGCGGGGGGGGGGGTACGCAGTATTTT
TRBD1,medium-sized,TRBV29-1,TRBJ2-2,CSVGTGAPGELFF,TGCAGCGTTGGGACAGGAGCCCCCGGGGAGCTGTTTTTT
.,many,TRBV27,TRBJ2-2,CATAENLNTGELFF,TGTGCCACCGCAGAAAACCTAAACACCGGGGAGCTGTTTTTT
TRBD2,.,TRBV5-6,TRBJ2-3,CASSRFGGRERADTQYF,TGTGCCAGCAGCCGTTTTGGTGGGCGGGAGAGGGCAGATACGCAGTATTTT
.,.,TRBV5-1,TRBJ2-2,CASSLRRGRDTGELFF,TGTGCCAGCAGCTTGCGTCGTGGACGGGACACCGGGGAGCTGTTTTTT
.,.,TRBV19,TRBJ1-2,CASIGGSGQILRYTF,TGTGCCAGTATTGGGGGCTCCGGACAGATCCTTCGCTACACCTTC